The clone carrying this T cell receptor beta chain has just a few counts. CDR3 length: 16 amino acids. The V gene's germline CDR1 is SGHAT and CDR2 FQNNGV. Germline trimming cut 4 bases from V and 7 bases from J; bases unmatched to any gene: 10. This record comes from a study of memory CD4+ T cells and cytomegalovirus serostatus. Here immunoSEQ multiplex PCR was the method, and the copy in TCRdb shows in-frame clones only, minus some. The sample has about 56,000 clones; 82% are singletons. Single viable CD3+CD4+CD8-CD45RO+ cells were sorted as the memory CD4+ T cells. The chain carries TRBV11-2 and TRBJ1-2; 12 nucleotides align to TRBD1. The sequencing sample was made of memory CD4+ T cells from blood. The sequence came from an adult in good health and CMV-seronegative. In DNA form, the CDR3 reads TGTGCCAGCAGCTCCCCCACCGGGACAGGGGGCTCTGGCTACACCTTC. Translating gives CASSSPTGTGGSGYTF. The complete variable domain, with remaining parts taken from reference TRBV11-2 and TRBJ1-2, reads EAGVAQSPRYKIIEKRQSVAFWCNPISGHATLYWYQQILGQGPKLLIQFQNNGVVDDSQLPKDRFSAERLKGVDSTLKIQPAKLEDSAVYLCASSSPTGTGGSGYTFGSGTRLTVV.